The rows below give T cell receptor beta chains drawn from one sample of a study of CD8+ T cells in alopecia areata. This table comes from immunoSEQ multiplex PCR, and its TCRdb copy is limited to in-frame clones, with some not included. The sample records some 150,000 clones, approximately 65% being singletons. The sequencing used CD8+ T cells sorted from blood, collected at week 0. These receptors were obtained from a human donor with alopecia areata. Both conserved end residues are part of each CDR3. D genes are given only for firm matches. For some rows the clone size is stated as once, few or many, or as a class when expanded; others skip it.

abundance,v_gene,d_gene,j_gene,CDR3nt,CDR3aa
NA,TRBV2,NA,TRBJ2-5,TGTGCCAGCAGCCCCACCCAGTACTTC,CASSPTQYF
NA,TRBV29-1,TRBD1,TRBJ1-1,TGCAGCGAACTGGACAGGGACGCTGAAGCTTTCTTT,CSELDRDAEAFF
NA,TRBV4-2,NA,TRBJ2-3,TGTGCCAGCAGCCAAGAAATAATAAGGATGGCAGATACGCAGTATTTT,CASSQEIIRMADTQYF
NA,TRBV29-1,TRBD2,TRBJ2-5,TGCAGCGTTGTGCTAGCGGGGGGTTCAGAGACCCAGTACTTC,CSVVLAGGSETQYF
few,TRBV14,NA,TRBJ2-3,TGTGCCAGCAGCCTCCATCTAGCACCTAGCACAGATACGCAGTATTTT,CASSLHLAPSTDTQYF
few,TRBV7-6,NA,TRBJ2-5,TGTGCCAGCAGCTTACGGTCGTTGGGCCTACTACCGCAAGAGACCCAGTACTTC,CASSLRSLGLLPQETQYF
NA,TRBV5-1,NA,TRBJ2-2,TGCGCCAGCAGCCCGGGCCACAGCACCGGGGAGCTGTTTTTT,CASSPGHSTGELFF
NA,TRBV7-9,NA,TRBJ1-5,TGTGCCAGCAGCTTGGATGCGAATCAGCCCCAGCATTTT,CASSLDANQPQHF
NA,TRBV11-2,NA,TRBJ2-2,TGTGCCAGCGGAGACGGCAGGGTCACCGGGGAGCTGTTTTTT,CASGDGRVTGELFF
NA,TRBV7-9,TRBD1,TRBJ1-1,TGTGCCAGCAGCTCCGGGACAGGCGCTGGGACTGAAGCTTTCTTT,CASSSGTGAGTEAFF
few,TRBV6-5,NA,TRBJ2-7,TGTGCCAGCAGTTACTATCAGGATGCCGACAACGAGCAGTACTTC,CASSYYQDADNEQYF
NA,TRBV4-1,NA,TRBJ2-3,TGCGCCAGCAGCCACCGGGTGGGGGATACGCAGTATTTT,CASSHRVGDTQYF
NA,TRBV7-9,NA,TRBJ1-2,TGTGCCAGCAGCTTAGTCGTCGGTCCCGATGGCTACACCTTC,CASSLVVGPDGYTF
NA,TRBV5-1,TRBD2,TRBJ2-3,TGCGCCAGCAGCTTGGATCTAGCGGGGCCGGATACGCAGTATTTT,CASSLDLAGPDTQYF
NA,TRBV7-9,NA,TRBJ2-7,TGTGCCAGCAGCAGCCGGGGGTCCTACGAGCAGTACTTC,CASSSRGSYEQYF
NA,TRBV13,NA,TRBJ2-7,TGTGCCAGCGAAACCAGGGGCGGGATTCCCTACGAGCAGTACTTC,CASETRGGIPYEQYF
NA,TRBV12-5,NA,TRBJ1-1,TGTGCTAGTCGGGGGAGCGGCACTGAAGCTTTCTTT,CASRGSGTEAFF
NA,TRBV2,NA,TRBJ2-1,TGTGCCAGCAGTGAAGGCCAGTTCTTC,CASSEGQFF
NA,TRBV2,TRBD2,TRBJ2-5,TGTGCCAGCAGTCAGCGGGGAGGCCAAGAGACCCAGTACTTC,CASSQRGGQETQYF
NA,TRBV10-3,NA,TRBJ1-2,TGTGCCGCGTCGATGGATAACTATGGCTACACCTTC,CAASMDNYGYTF
NA,TRBV7-8,NA,TRBJ2-2,TGTGCCAGCAGCTTAGATGGGCTGGGCGGGGAGCTGTTTTTT,CASSLDGLGGELFF
NA,TRBV15,NA,TRBJ2-5,TGTGCCACCAGCGGGCATAGAAGCGGGCAAGAGACCCAGTACTTC,CATSGHRSGQETQYF
NA,TRBV29-1,NA,TRBJ2-1,TGCAGCGTTGTGGGGGGTCCGAGCTCCTACAATGAGCAGTTCTTC,CSVVGGPSSYNEQFF
NA,TRBV9,NA,TRBJ1-2,TGTGCCAGCAGCGTAGCGACCGAATATGGCTACACCTTC,CASSVATEYGYTF
few,TRBV30,NA,TRBJ2-1,TGTGCCTGGAGTCCCGGCGGGTACAATGAGCAGTTCTTC,CAWSPGGYNEQFF
NA,TRBV29-1,NA,TRBJ2-5,TGCAGCGTTGAAATGGTTTGGGGGGCCAAAGAGACCCAGTACTTC,CSVEMVWGAKETQYF
NA,TRBV9,TRBD1,TRBJ2-1,TGTGCCAGCAGTCAGGGGGCTGAGGCGGATGAGCAGTTCTTC,CASSQGAEADEQFF
few,TRBV29-1,NA,TRBJ1-4,TGCAGCGTTGTAGATGGAGTGGATGAAAAACTGTTTTTT,CSVVDGVDEKLFF
NA,TRBV5-1,NA,TRBJ2-3,TGCGCCAGCAGCTTGGGGGGACGACTCACAGATACGCAGTATTTT,CASSLGGRLTDTQYF
few,TRBV7-2,NA,TRBJ2-7,TGTGCCAGCAGCCCGGATATTATACTACGTCGATACTCCTACGAGCAGTACTTC,CASSPDIILRRYSYEQYF
NA,TRBV4-2,NA,TRBJ1-3,TGTGCCAGCAGCCAAGATGTGTCCTTGTACCTCGGAAACACCATATATTTT,CASSQDVSLYLGNTIYF
NA,TRBV12-5,NA,TRBJ2-1,TGTGCTAGTGGCCCGGACAGCCTGTGGAATGAGCAGTTCTTC,CASGPDSLWNEQFF
NA,TRBV2,NA,TRBJ1-6,TGTGCCACCAAGGAGGACAGTACCTCCTATAATTCACCCCTCCACTTT,CATKEDSTSYNSPLHF
few,TRBV7-2,NA,TRBJ2-3,TGTGCCAGCACTTCAGGGTACTCTAGCACAGATACGCAGTATTTT,CASTSGYSSTDTQYF
NA,TRBV29-1,NA,TRBJ1-2,TGCAGCGTTGAAGATCAGGGTCGCGACTATGGCTACACCTTC,CSVEDQGRDYGYTF
few,TRBV29-1,NA,TRBJ1-4,TGCAGCGTTCTCTACAGCAGCGGGAGCGAAAAACTGTTTTTT,CSVLYSSGSEKLFF
NA,TRBV15,NA,TRBJ1-2,TGTGCCACCAGCAGAGATCCCCAGAGGTTGGATGGCTACACCTTC,CATSRDPQRLDGYTF
few,TRBV7-6,TRBD1,TRBJ2-2,TGTGCCAGCAGCTTAGATATCCGGACAGGGGTGATGACCGGGGAGCTGTTTTTT,CASSLDIRTGVMTGELFF
few,TRBV29-1,TRBD1,TRBJ2-2,TGCAGCGTTGAAGGGACAGGGGGCTCTGGAGGCGCCGGGGAGCTGTTTTTT,CSVEGTGGSGGAGELFF
NA,TRBV2,NA,TRBJ2-1,TGTGCCAGCAGCTCACGGGACGGGAGACAATACAATGAGCAGTTCTTC,CASSSRDGRQYNEQFF
NA,TRBV7-3,TRBD1,TRBJ2-3,TGTGCCAGCTCCCGGACAGGGGGCACAGATACGCAGTATTTT,CASSRTGGTDTQYF
NA,TRBV20-1,TRBD1,TRBJ2-7,TGCAGTGCGGGACAGGGCTACGAGCAGTACTTC,CSAGQGYEQYF
few,TRBV4-1,NA,TRBJ2-7,TGCGCCAGCAGCCAAGACATCAACGAGCAGTACTTC,CASSQDINEQYF
NA,TRBV4-1,TRBD1,TRBJ1-1,TGCGCCAGCCGGGACAGGTACACTGAAGCTTTCTTT,CASRDRYTEAFF
few,TRBV19,NA,TRBJ1-5,TGTGCCACCGGAGAGAATCAGCCCCAGCATTTT,CATGENQPQHF
NA,TRBV15,NA,TRBJ2-2,TGTGCCACCAGCAGCAGGAACACCGGGGAGCTGTTTTTT,CATSSRNTGELFF
NA,TRBV29-1,NA,TRBJ1-2,TGCAGCGTGCCGGCCCCGGGACACTATGGCTACACCTTC,CSVPAPGHYGYTF
NA,TRBV27,NA,TRBJ2-3,TGTGCCAGCAGTCGCCGACAGGACCCAGATACGCAGTATTTT,CASSRRQDPDTQYF
NA,TRBV2,NA,TRBJ1-1,TGTGCCACCCGGTTAGGGGAGAACACTGAAGCTTTCTTT,CATRLGENTEAFF
NA,TRBV27,TRBD2,TRBJ2-3,TGTGCCAGCAGTTTATATGGCGGACTAGCGGGCGGCGATACGCAGTATTTT,CASSLYGGLAGGDTQYF
NA,TRBV30,NA,TRBJ1-5,TGTGCCTGGAGTGTAGGGGCAGGGCCTAATCAGCCCCAGCATTTT,CAWSVGAGPNQPQHF
NA,TRBV28,NA,TRBJ2-3,TGTGCCAGCAGTTTGCCGGGGTCGACAGATACGCAGTATTTT,CASSLPGSTDTQYF
NA,TRBV7-9,NA,TRBJ2-5,TGTGCCAGCAGCCATCGGAAGGGGGGAGAGACCCAGTACTTC,CASSHRKGGETQYF
NA,TRBV5-1,NA,TRBJ2-7,TGCGCCAGCAGCTTGGTTACAGGGACGAGCGAGCAGTACTTC,CASSLVTGTSEQYF